The T cell receptor beta chain described here comes from a study of T cell clones after liver transplantation (dated by TCRdb to about 2019). Turning to the overall study: ITN030ST, the source of the samples, was a randomized trial that attempted immunosuppression withdrawal within 2 years of liver transplantation. Donor-reactive T cell clones were identified by TCRbeta sequencing following a pre-transplant mixed lymphocyte reaction and were subsequently tracked in post-transplant blood. Third party-reactive TCRbeta sequences were also identified from pre-transplant MLRs to serve as an antigen-independent comparator for donor-reactive sequences. Of the eight recipients, a few were HCV-positive, while the remaining recipients had been transplanted for non-autoimmune, non-viral indications. Until randomization at 12-24 months post-transplant, subjects were given standard immunosuppression, with no induction therapy. To count as tolerant, a recipient had to stay completely off immunosuppression for at least one year without liver enzymes climbing beyond twice the upper limit of normal. Blood samples were collected pre-transplant, then pre-randomization ahead of withdrawal, and finally post-randomization once withdrawal had either been completed or failed. Of the 8 liver transplant recipients making up the studied cohort, 3 were classified as tolerant and 5 as non-tolerant.

High-throughput TCRbeta CDR3 sequencing of frozen genomic DNA was performed by immunoSEQ, including PCR amplification, mapping, bias correction and internal controls. Per the source publication's procedure: Only productive rearrangements were retained, with each unique TCRbeta sequence defined by its CDR3 nucleotide sequence together with its V and J gene. For a sequence to be called donor-reactive, it needed a frequency of at least 0.01% and at least 5-fold expansion in CFSE-low cells compared with unstimulated pre-transplant cells. Minimum frequency thresholds were set for each subject on the basis of the unstimulated sample with the lowest template count, so that a detection power of at least 90% was ensured. Jensen-Shannon divergence between the top 1000 TCRbeta sequences after and before transplant was used to measure repertoire turnover. Two-sided Fisher's exact tests were used to test for changes in how often donor-reactive sequences were detected. The immuneACCESS repertoire file appears here via TCRdb, limited to in-frame rearrangements. These files lack a portion of the clones; in checked studies, under half of the deficit traces to unresolved V genes, and the cause of the others is not known. V and J calls plus clone size are reproduced from that table; the DNA served to infer D and trimming. This sample holds some 70,000 clones; around nine tenths were observed only once. The top ten constitute under 3.5% of the sample.

Only one count was recorded for this clone. This clone's antigen is unknown. No quality values exist for individual bases; no much larger clone is one base distant. The time point label of this sample denotes: pre-transplant. Unstimulated PBMCs, after thawing, were stained for CD3, CD4 and CD8 and then FACS-sorted into CD3+CD4+ and CD3+CD8+ populations. Each of the 8 studied subjects was randomized to immunosuppression withdrawal. The Qiagen DNeasy Blood and Tissue Kit was used to isolate genomic DNA. Trimming costs V 1 base and J 0 bases, and their ends lie 16 bases apart. Reading the germline V gene gives CDR1 LGHNA and CDR2 YNFKEQ. From cysteine to phenylalanine, the CDR3 is 18 amino acids long. Of all the DNA, just the CDR3 is kept, 54 bases in frame from base 1. Results and caveats for the whole study, not just this receptor: Low numbers of available donor cells limited the measurable donor-reactive repertoire in a couple of subjects. When repertoire turnover was taken into account, detection of donor-reactive sequences was significantly reduced in 7 of 8 subjects for CD4 and in 8 of 8 subjects for CD8. In 5 of 8 subjects, circulating donor-reactive CD4 TCRbeta sequences decreased significantly after transplant, regardless of tolerance or HCV status. Donor-reactive sequences decreased more than third party-reactive sequences, which suggests partial antigen-specific deletion that was not related to withdrawal success. The conclusions were considered preliminary, being limited by small, heterogeneous patient numbers and non-standardized post-transplant time points. Because no allograft tissue specimens were available, donor-reactive T cells may have migrated into the graft instead of being deleted.

Sequencing was performed on CD4+ T cells from blood, taken before liver transplant. The source of this sequence is a human donor who received a liver transplant. The chain is encoded by TRBV4-2 joined to TRBJ2-1, with an unclear D gene assignment. The CDR3 protein: CASSQGALAVSSYNEQFF. The sequenced DNA is TGTGCCAGCAGCCAAGGGGCCCTCGCAGTCAGCTCCTACAATGAGCAGTTCTTC.